The table lists the clone carrying this T cell receptor beta chain with a few counts. Its matching antigen is unknown. A second PCR, run for about 6 to 11 cycles, used a sample-barcoded 5' primer plus a J-beta primer mix. No fewer than 3 million CDR3-containing paired-end reads came from each sample. TCRdb itself ran the 5' RACE reads through MiXCR, one entry per CDR3 protein. This table has some 550,000 distinct CDR3 sequences, around half appearing once. These data come from a study of blood T cells in healthy people across ages. Per sample, at least 5.5 micrograms of total RNA were extracted. Germline loops: CDR1 DFQATT, CDR2 SNEGSKA (reference sequence). Losses at the gene ends were 6 bases for V and 11 bases for J; bases not matched to a gene: 12. The CDR3 totals 14 residues. Regarding the study as a whole: Without sorted subsets, naive and antigen-experienced compartments could not be conclusively compared.

The receptor was derived from a man at least 80 years old in good health. The rearrangement joins TRBV20-1 to TRBJ2-5; 13 bases line up with TRBD2. The sequencing input was blood. In DNA, the CDR3 is TGCAGTGCCACTAGCGGGAGGGAAGGTATTGAGCAGTACTTC. Its protein product is CSATSGREGIEQYF.